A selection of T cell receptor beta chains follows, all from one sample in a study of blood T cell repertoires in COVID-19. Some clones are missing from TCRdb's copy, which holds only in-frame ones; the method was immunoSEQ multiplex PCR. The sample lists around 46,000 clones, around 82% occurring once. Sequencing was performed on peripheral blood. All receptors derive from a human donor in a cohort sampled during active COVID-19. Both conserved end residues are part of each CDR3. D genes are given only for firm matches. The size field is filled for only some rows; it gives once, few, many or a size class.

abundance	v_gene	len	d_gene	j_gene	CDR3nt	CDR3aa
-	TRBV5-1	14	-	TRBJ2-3	TGCGCCAGCAGCTTTGGACAGGGAGGGGATACGCAGTATTTT	CASSFGQGGDTQYF
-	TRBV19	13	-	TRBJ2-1	TGTGCCAGTTCCGGGACATTCTTAAATGAGCAGTTCTTC	CASSGTFLNEQFF
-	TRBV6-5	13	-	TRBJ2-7	TGTGCCAGCAGGAAGGGGGGGAACTACGAGCAGTACTTC	CASRKGGNYEQYF
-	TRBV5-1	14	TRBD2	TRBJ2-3	TGCGCCAGCCGACTAGCGGGGAACACAGATACGCAGTATTTT	CASRLAGNTDTQYF
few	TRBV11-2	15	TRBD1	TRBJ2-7	TGTGCCAGCAGCTTATTACGACAGGGGGCTTACGAGCAGTACTTC	CASSLLRQGAYEQYF
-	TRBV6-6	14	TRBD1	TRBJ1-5	TGTGCCAGTTACCAGGGGGCGCGATCTCAGCCCCAGCATTTT	CASYQGARSQPQHF
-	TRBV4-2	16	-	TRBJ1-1	TGTGCCAGCAGCCAAGGGCACGGGACAAGAAACACTGAAGCTTTCTTT	CASSQGHGTRNTEAFF
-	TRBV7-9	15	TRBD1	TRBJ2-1	TGTGCCAGCAGCGCGGGGACAGGTTCCTACAATGAGCAGTTCTTC	CASSAGTGSYNEQFF
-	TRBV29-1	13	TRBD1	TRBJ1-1	TGCAGCGTAACGAGACAGGGGGCCACTGAAGCTTTCTTT	CSVTRQGATEAFF
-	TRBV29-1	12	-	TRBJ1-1	TGCAGCGCAGAACGGGACTCTCGAAAAGCTTTCTTT	CSAERDSRKAFF
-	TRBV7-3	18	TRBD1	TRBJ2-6	TGTGCCAGCAGCCCTACGACAGGGAAGCTCTCTGGGGCCAACGTCCTGACTTTC	CASSPTTGKLSGANVLTF
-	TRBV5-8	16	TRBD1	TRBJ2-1	TGTGCCAGCAGCACCGGGACAGGGGCCCTCTACAATGAGCAGTTCTTC	CASSTGTGALYNEQFF
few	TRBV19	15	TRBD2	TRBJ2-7	TGTGCCAGTAGTATAACGGCTAGCGGGAACTACGAGCAGTACTTC	CASSITASGNYEQYF
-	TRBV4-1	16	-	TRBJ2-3	TGCGCCAGCAGCCAGGTCAGGAGCGGAAGCACAGATACGCAGTATTTT	CASSQVRSGSTDTQYF
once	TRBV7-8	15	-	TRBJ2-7	TGTGCCAGCAGCACGCGAATGGGGGGGGCGTACGAGCAGTACTTC	CASSTRMGGAYEQYF
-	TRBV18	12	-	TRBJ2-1	TGTGCCAGCTCCCCCTACGGGGGTGAGCAGTTCTTC	CASSPYGGEQFF
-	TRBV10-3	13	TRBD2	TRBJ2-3	TGTGCCATACGACTAGCGGCTACAGATACGCAGTATTTT	CAIRLAATDTQYF
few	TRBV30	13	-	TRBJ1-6	TGTGCCTGTTCTGCACAGGGTAATTCACCCCTCCACTTT	CACSAQGNSPLHF
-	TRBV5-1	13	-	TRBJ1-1	TGCGCCAGCAGAGGGGAGGGATGGACTGAAGCTTTCTTT	CASRGEGWTEAFF
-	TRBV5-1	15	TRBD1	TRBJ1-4	TGCGCCAGCAGCTTGGTCGGACAGGGTTACGAAAAACTGTTTTTT	CASSLVGQGYEKLFF
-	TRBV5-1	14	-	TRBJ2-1	TGCGCCAGCTTTCAGGGGAATTCCTACAATGAGCAGTTCTTC	CASFQGNSYNEQFF
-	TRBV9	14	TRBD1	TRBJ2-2	TGTGCCAGCAGCGTAGGACAGGGGACCGGGGAGCTGTTTTTT	CASSVGQGTGELFF
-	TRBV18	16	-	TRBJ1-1	TGTGCCAGCTCACCACCCAGGGCAGGGGTGAACACTGAAGCTTTCTTT	CASSPPRAGVNTEAFF
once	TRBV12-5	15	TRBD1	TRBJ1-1	TGTGCTAGTGGTCCGGACAGGGGTATATACACTGAAGCTTTCTTT	CASGPDRGIYTEAFF